The rows below give T cell receptor beta chains drawn from one sample of a study of blood T cells in healthy people across ages. TCRdb itself ran the 5' RACE reads through MiXCR, one entry per CDR3 protein. The sample records about 900,000 distinct CDR3 sequences, around 46% being singletons. The sequencing sample was made of blood. The receptors were gathered from a man aged 25 to 40 in good health. Each CDR3 is given with its conserved first and last residue. The D gene is left open where the match is weak. Clone size, where shown, is once, few, many, or a class for clones that have expanded.

V: TRBV5-1
D: TRBD2
size: -
J: TRBJ2-1
CDR3: CASFLKAGPSEQFF
DNA: TGCGCCAGCTTCCTAAAAGCGGGGCCTAGTGAGCAGTTCTTC

V: TRBV6-1
D: -
size: few
J: TRBJ2-2
CDR3: CASSDGDTGELFF
DNA: TGTGCCAGCAGTGATGGGGACACCGGGGAGCTGTTTTTT

V: TRBV28
D: -
size: -
J: TRBJ2-5
CDR3: CASSFPPGQNSNEQYF
DNA: TGTGCCAGCAGTTTCCCCCCCGGACAAAACTCCAATGAGCAGTACTTC

V: TRBV19
D: -
size: -
J: TRBJ1-5
CDR3: CASSMTVYSNQPQHF
DNA: TGTGCCAGTAGTATGACGGTCTATAGCAATCAGCCCCAGCATTTT

V: TRBV5-1
D: -
size: few
J: TRBJ2-7
CDR3: CASSDGGAASYEQYF
DNA: TGCGCCAGCAGTGACGGCGGGGCCGCTTCCTACGAGCAGTACTTC

V: TRBV7-2
D: -
size: -
J: TRBJ2-3
CDR3: CANSLHRRGLTPDTQYF
DNA: TGTGCCAACAGCTTACATCGTCGTGGCCTCACACCAGATACGCAGTATTTT

V: TRBV25-1
D: -
size: -
J: TRBJ1-4
CDR3: CASSEWPKSGPTNEKLFF
DNA: TGTGCCAGCAGTGAATGGCCGAAGTCGGGGCCAACTAATGAAAAACTGTTTTTT

V: TRBV20-1
D: TRBD1
size: -
J: TRBJ2-3
CDR3: CSAARPTGEITDTQYF
DNA: TGCAGTGCCGCCAGGCCTACAGGGGAAATTACAGATACGCAGTATTTT

V: TRBV4-2
D: -
size: -
J: TRBJ2-2
CDR3: CASSQDQAANGELFF
DNA: TGTGCCAGCAGCCAAGATCAGGCAGCAAATGGGGAGCTGTTTTTT

V: TRBV29-1
D: -
size: -
J: TRBJ1-1
CDR3: CSVEPQTNTEAFF
DNA: TGCAGCGTTGAGCCACAGACTAACACTGAAGCTTTCTTT

V: TRBV11-1
D: -
size: -
J: TRBJ2-3
CDR3: CASSPADGSTDTQYF
DNA: TGTGCCAGCAGCCCCGCGGACGGGTCCACAGATACGCAGTATTTT

V: TRBV15
D: TRBD1
size: -
J: TRBJ2-3
CDR3: CATSRDSPGTGDTQYF
DNA: TGTGCCACCAGCAGAGACTCTCCCGGGACAGGGGATACGCAGTATTTT

V: TRBV5-4
D: -
size: few
J: TRBJ2-5
CDR3: CASSDTQETQYF
DNA: TGTGCCAGCAGCGATACCCAAGAGACCCAGTACTTC

V: TRBV6-5
D: -
size: -
J: TRBJ2-1
CDR3: CASSWGDTRSSYNEQFF
DNA: TGTGCCAGCAGTTGGGGGGACACGCGTAGCTCCTACAATGAGCAGTTCTTC

V: TRBV5-1
D: TRBD2
size: few
J: TRBJ2-5
CDR3: CASSPSSGGDFLRGKYF
DNA: TGCGCCAGCAGCCCATCTAGCGGGGGGGACTTTCTACGCGGGAAGTACTTC

V: TRBV20-1
D: TRBD2
size: -
J: TRBJ2-7
CDR3: CSAPPGAGGSYEQYF
DNA: TGCAGTGCTCCCCCGGGAGCGGGGGGATCCTACGAGCAGTACTTC

V: TRBV5-1
D: -
size: -
J: TRBJ2-1
CDR3: CASSLPRVDEQFF
DNA: TGCGCCAGCAGCTTGCCCAGGGTAGATGAGCAGTTCTTC

V: TRBV4-1
D: -
size: -
J: TRBJ2-3
CDR3: CAGSQDIESTDTQYF
DNA: TGCGCCGGCAGCCAAGATATTGAGAGCACAGATACGCAGTATTTT

V: TRBV5-1
D: -
size: -
J: TRBJ2-5
CDR3: CASSLGGYQETRYF
DNA: TGCGCCAGCAGCTTGGGAGGGTACCAAGAGACCCGGTACTTC

V: TRBV7-9
D: -
size: -
J: TRBJ2-6
CDR3: CASSLVTGLSGANVLTF
DNA: TGTGCCAGCAGCTTAGTTACAGGCCTCTCTGGGGCCAACGTCCTGACTTTC

V: TRBV6-5
D: TRBD1
size: few
J: TRBJ1-2
CDR3: CASRPGQLYGYTF
DNA: TGTGCCAGCAGACCGGGACAGCTCTATGGCTACACCTTC

V: TRBV10-3
D: -
size: -
J: TRBJ2-7
CDR3: CATQAETDSYEQYF
DNA: TGTGCCACTCAGGCGGAGACGGACTCCTACGAGCAGTACTTC

V: TRBV7-2
D: -
size: few
J: TRBJ2-3
CDR3: CASSLDSYTDTQYF
DNA: TGTGCCAGCAGCTTAGACAGCTACACAGATACGCAGTATTTT

V: TRBV7-6
D: -
size: -
J: TRBJ2-3
CDR3: CASTPSLKSTDTQYF
DNA: TGTGCCAGCACCCCTAGCCTCAAGAGCACAGATACGCAGTATTTT

V: TRBV5-1
D: -
size: few
J: TRBJ2-1
CDR3: CASSLDGGYNEQFF
DNA: TGCGCCAGCAGCTTGGACGGCGGATACAATGAGCAGTTCTTC

V: TRBV14
D: -
size: -
J: TRBJ1-2
CDR3: CASSQWTVTGYTF
DNA: TGTGCCAGCAGCCAATGGACGGTGACTGGCTACACCTTC